This TCR beta chain was retrieved from a study of T-cell reconstitution after alpha-beta-depleted transplantation in children. Findings and caveats of the study: Fresh T-cell production supplied most of the T-cell counts and diversity seen one year after transplant. Recipient T cells and thymic progenitors that survived were the source of the high TCRbeta diversity seen at day 60 in some patients. Roughly two months post-transplant, alpha-beta T cells reportedly originated from several hundred graft clones that had expanded.

TCRbeta library construction was performed incorporating unique molecular identifiers. TCRdb fed the PCR reads into MiXCR, producing one record per CDR3 protein. Of a few hundred thousand distinct CDR3 sequences listed, over 20% are singletons. The V end was cut by 2 bases, the J end by 0 bases, with 9 bases between. Germline CDR1 is SGHTA and CDR2 is FQGNSA. The CDR3 contains 15 residues. With regard to this clonotype: Antigen unknown.

The V and J genes are TRBV7-2 and TRBJ2-3; tentative D call: TRBD2 (5 bases). This sequence was found in a boy younger than two with Wiskott-Aldrich syndrome, due to receive a stem cell transplant. Sample: PBMCs, taken before TCRalphabeta/CD19-depleted stem cell transplant. This chain's CDR3 is CASSLPLASTDTQYF. For the CDR3, the DNA is TGTGCCAGCAGCTTACCCCTAGCTAGCACAGATACGCAGTATTTT.